Listed below are T cell receptor beta chains from one sample, sequenced in a study of blood T cell repertoires in COVID-19. Sequenced by immunoSEQ multiplex PCR; TCRdb stores in-frame clones only, minus some. The sample consists of around 190,000 clones, about 81% of them appearing once. Sequenced material: PBMCs or T cells enriched from blood (not recorded which). The receptors stem from a man in his forties who had recovered from COVID-19. The CDR3 runs from the conserved cysteine through the conserved F or W. D genes are given only for firm matches. For some rows the clone size is stated as once, few or many, or as a class when expanded; others skip it.

. . TRBJ1-3 12 TRBV3-1/TRBV3-2 CASSQNRGTIYF TGTGCCAGCAGCCAGAATCGGGGCACCATATATTTT
. . TRBJ2-7 12 TRBV7-9 CASSPTTGEQYF TGTGCCAGCAGCCCAACGACAGGCGAGCAGTACTTC
TRBD2 . TRBJ2-5 19 TRBV24-1 CATSDPRAGSSFKRETQYF TGTGCCACCAGTGATCCAAGAGCGGGAAGCTCTTTTAAAAGAGAGACCCAGTACTTC
TRBD1 . TRBJ2-7 14 TRBV19 CASSIAQGDYEQYF TGTGCCAGTAGTATAGCCCAGGGGGACTACGAGCAGTACTTC
. few TRBJ1-1 14 TRBV5-1 CASSTLGSGTEAFF TGCGCCAGCAGCACCCTGGGTTCGGGCACTGAAGCTTTCTTT
. . TRBJ2-1 14 TRBV5-4 CASSFLYLGDEQFF TGTGCCAGCAGCTTCCTATATTTGGGCGATGAGCAGTTCTTC
TRBD1 . TRBJ2-7 15 TRBV6-5 CASSPQGAVNVGQYF TGTGCCAGCAGCCCCCAGGGGGCAGTCAACGTTGGGCAGTACTTC
. . TRBJ1-2 11 TRBV20-1 CSASPGGGYTF TGCAGTGCTAGCCCCGGGGGAGGCTACACCTTC
TRBD2 . TRBJ2-3 17 TRBV18 CASSPRTSGGPTDTQYF TGTGCCAGCTCACCTAGGACTAGCGGGGGACCCACAGATACGCAGTATTTT
TRBD1 . TRBJ2-5 15 TRBV2 CASRYRDRARETQYF TGTGCCAGCAGATACAGGGACAGGGCCCGGGAGACCCAGTACTTC
TRBD1 . TRBJ2-2 14 TRBV7-9 CASRGTAPAGELFF TGTGCCAGCAGGGGGACAGCCCCGGCCGGGGAGCTGTTTTTT
. . TRBJ1-4 17 TRBV10-3 CAISDASGYATNEKLFF TGTGCCATCAGTGATGCCTCGGGATATGCAACTAATGAAAAACTGTTTTTT
TRBD2 . TRBJ2-3 17 TRBV7-8 CASSRGLAGDWADTQYF TGTGCCAGCAGCCGAGGACTAGCGGGAGATTGGGCCGATACGCAGTATTTT
. once TRBJ1-3 17 TRBV5-6 CASSLGSAGRFSNTIYF TGTGCCAGCAGCTTGGGGTCGGCAGGTCGCTTCTCCAACACCATATATTTT
TRBD2 . TRBJ2-5 15 TRBV7-3 CASGFSGRVQETQYF TGTGCCAGCGGATTTAGCGGGAGGGTCCAAGAGACCCAGTACTTC
TRBD1 . TRBJ1-4 15 TRBV7-8 CASSLDGQGGEKLFF TGTGCCAGCAGCTTAGATGGACAGGGTGGGGAAAAACTGTTTTTT
TRBD1 once TRBJ2-7 15 TRBV19 CASSRTGGAYYEQYF TGTGCCAGTAGTAGGACAGGAGGCGCCTACTACGAGCAGTACTTC
. . TRBJ1-2 14 TRBV28 CASSPPAGLYGYTF TGTGCCAGCAGTCCCCCGGCGGGGCTGTATGGCTACACCTTC
TRBD1 . TRBJ1-6 18 TRBV2 CASSDWTGGTPGDSPLHF TGTGCCAGCAGTGATTGGACAGGGGGCACCCCGGGAGATTCACCCCTCCACTTT
TRBD1 . TRBJ1-2 15 TRBV3-1/TRBV3-2 CASSQGDRVKGGYTF TGTGCCAGCAGCCAAGGGGACAGGGTGAAAGGGGGCTACACCTTC
TRBD2 . TRBJ2-1 12 TRBV7-3 CASSPTSGEQFF TGTGCCAGCAGCCCTACTAGCGGTGAGCAGTTCTTC
. . TRBJ1-6 14 TRBV2 CASSRDGGMTPLHF TGTGCCAGCAGCCGCGACGGAGGCATGACACCCCTCCACTTT
TRBD2 . TRBJ2-1 11 TRBV10-1 CASSDGRAQFF TGCGCCAGCAGTGACGGGAGGGCCCAGTTCTTC
TRBD1 . TRBJ2-7 14 TRBV4-2 CASSQGTGHDEQYF TGTGCCAGCAGCCAAGGGACAGGTCACGACGAGCAGTACTTC
. . TRBJ2-1 16 TRBV2 CASSPAGAKLDNEQFF TGTGCCAGCAGTCCGGCGGGGGCTAAATTGGACAATGAGCAGTTCTTC
TRBD1 . TRBJ1-2 15 TRBV30 CAWRQTGPSFYGYTF TGTGCCTGGAGACAGACAGGGCCATCCTTCTATGGCTACACCTTC
TRBD1 . TRBJ2-1 14 TRBV5-1 CASTLTGSYNEQFF TGCGCCAGCACCCTGACAGGGTCCTACAATGAGCAGTTCTTC
. . TRBJ2-2 15 TRBV5-6 CASSLGQLYTGELFF TGTGCCAGCAGCTTGGGACAGTTATACACCGGGGAGCTGTTTTTT
. . TRBJ2-1 12 TRBV5-1 CASRTTGSEQFF TGCGCCAGCAGAACCACAGGGAGTGAGCAGTTCTTC
TRBD1 . TRBJ1-6 12 TRBV2 CASGTGDSPLHF TGTGCCAGCGGGACAGGGGATTCACCCCTCCACTTT
. . TRBJ2-3 13 TRBV14 CASSQFRTDTQYF TGTGCCAGCAGCCAATTTCGGACAGATACGCAGTATTTT
. . TRBJ1-1 17 TRBV7-9 CATDTQRGSRSNTEAFF TGTGCCACCGATACCCAAAGGGGGTCCCGTTCGAACACTGAAGCTTTCTTT
. . TRBJ1-2 11 TRBV6-5 CASAGFYGYTF TGTGCCAGCGCAGGATTCTATGGCTACACCTTC
. . TRBJ1-2 16 TRBV4-2 CASSQGGPTTAGGYTF TGTGCCAGCAGCCAAGGAGGTCCCACAACGGCGGGGGGCTACACCTTC
. . TRBJ1-1 15 TRBV12-5 CASGLSRGVNTEAFF TGTGCTAGTGGTTTGTCGAGAGGCGTGAACACTGAAGCTTTCTTT
. . TRBJ1-1 13 TRBV12-3/TRBV12-4 CASSPNSGTEAFF TGTGCCAGCAGCCCAAATTCGGGCACTGAAGCTTTCTTT
. . TRBJ1-2 12 TRBV24-1 CAPVGHYYGYTF TGTGCCCCGGTGGGGCACTACTATGGCTACACCTTC
TRBD1 . TRBJ1-1 12 TRBV6-5 CASAPRTGEAFF TGTGCCAGCGCACCCCGGACAGGAGAAGCTTTCTTT
TRBD1 . TRBJ2-6 18 TRBV29-1 CSVRPGTGLYSGANVLTF TGCAGCGTTCGTCCCGGGACAGGGTTGTACTCTGGGGCCAACGTCCTGACTTTC
. . TRBJ2-2 15 TRBV14 CASSPLGQYTGELFF TGTGCCAGCAGCCCCCTCGGACAGTACACCGGGGAGCTGTTTTTT
. . TRBJ2-7 15 TRBV19 CASQQGGTATYEQYF TGTGCCAGCCAGCAGGGCGGGACAGCAACCTACGAGCAGTACTTC
. . TRBJ1-5 13 TRBV27 CASSDYSNQPQHF TGTGCCAGCAGTGACTATAGCAATCAGCCCCAGCATTTT
. . TRBJ1-6 15 TRBV9 CASSVDGGLSSPLHF TGTGCCAGCAGCGTAGATGGTGGTTTGAGTTCACCCCTCCACTTT
. . TRBJ1-2 15 TRBV5-1 CASSYGQKTNYGYTF TGCGCCAGCAGCTACGGACAGAAAACTAACTATGGCTACACCTTC
TRBD2 . TRBJ2-3 16 TRBV2 CASSHTWEGSTDTQYF TGTGCCAGCAGTCATACGTGGGAGGGGAGCACAGATACGCAGTATTTT
TRBD2 . TRBJ2-7 14 TRBV7-2 CASSVIGTSGREYF TGTGCCAGCAGCGTAATAGGGACTAGCGGGAGAGAGTACTTC